The rows below give T cell receptor beta chains drawn from one sample of a study of blood T cell repertoires in COVID-19. Using immunoSEQ multiplex PCR, the repertoire was profiled, and TCRdb retains in-frame clones only, with some absent. The repertoire holds about 140,000 clones, 85% to 90% seen once, with roughly 5.4% in the top ten. Sequenced material: peripheral blood. These receptors were taken from a human donor in a cohort sampled during active COVID-19. CDR3s include the opening cysteine and the closing phenylalanine or tryptophan. A D gene is named only where the DNA matches it firmly. Clone size is given for some rows only: seen once, a few or many times, or a class if the clone is expanded.

J: TRBJ1-2; size: -; V: TRBV18; D: -; CDR3: CASSPSRESYGYTF; DNA: TGTGCCAGCTCACCAAGCAGGGAAAGCTATGGCTACACCTTC
J: TRBJ2-1; size: -; V: TRBV10-2; D: -; CDR3: CASSEAGAYNEQFF; DNA: TGCGCCAGCAGTGAAGCTGGTGCCTACAATGAGCAGTTCTTC
J: TRBJ2-7; size: -; V: TRBV28; D: TRBD2; CDR3: CASSFSSTSGVLYEQYF; DNA: TGTGCCAGCAGTTTCAGTTCGACTAGCGGGGTCCTCTACGAGCAGTACTTC
J: TRBJ2-7; size: -; V: TRBV5-1; D: -; CDR3: CASGTSSPSNEQYF; DNA: TGCGCCAGCGGCACATCTAGCCCTTCCAACGAGCAGTACTTC
J: TRBJ2-3; size: -; V: TRBV3-1/TRBV3-2; D: TRBD1; CDR3: CASSLTGAGDTQYF; DNA: TGTGCCAGCAGCCTGACAGGGGCTGGGGATACGCAGTATTTT
J: TRBJ1-5; size: -; V: TRBV4-1; D: -; CDR3: CASSQRWDNNQPQHF; DNA: TGCGCCAGCAGCCAACGTTGGGACAACAATCAGCCCCAGCATTTT
J: TRBJ1-2; size: -; V: TRBV28; D: TRBD1; CDR3: CASSLLAGGTGSYGYTF; DNA: TGTGCCAGCAGTTTATTAGCGGGGGGGACAGGGTCCTATGGCTACACCTTC
J: TRBJ2-2; size: -; V: TRBV6-5; D: TRBD1; CDR3: CASSFSGTVNTGELFF; DNA: TGTGCCAGCAGTTTCTCCGGGACAGTAAACACCGGGGAGCTGTTTTTT
J: TRBJ2-2; size: -; V: TRBV27; D: TRBD1; CDR3: CASSPSGTGAFGELFF; DNA: TGTGCCAGCAGCCCCTCAGGGACAGGGGCGTTCGGGGAGCTGTTTTTT
J: TRBJ1-1; size: -; V: TRBV25-1; D: TRBD1; CDR3: CASNDRALGAFF; DNA: TGTGCCAGCAATGACAGGGCCCTAGGAGCTTTCTTT
J: TRBJ1-6; size: -; V: TRBV2; D: -; CDR3: CASSEDGFNSPLHF; DNA: TGTGCCAGCAGTGAAGACGGGTTTAATTCACCCCTCCACTTT
J: TRBJ1-5; size: once; V: TRBV2; D: TRBD1; CDR3: CASRPDRGQPQHF; DNA: TGTGCCAGCAGGCCCGACAGGGGACAGCCCCAGCATTTT
J: TRBJ1-5; size: few; V: TRBV27; D: TRBD1; CDR3: CASRAQGAQQPQHF; DNA: TGTGCCAGCAGGGCACAGGGGGCACAGCAGCCCCAGCATTTT
J: TRBJ1-1; size: -; V: TRBV5-8; D: -; CDR3: CATGGMNTEAFF; DNA: TGTGCCACCGGGGGAATGAACACTGAAGCTTTCTTT
J: TRBJ1-1; size: many; V: TRBV25-1; D: -; CDR3: CASSEGGQAEAFF; DNA: TGTGCCAGCAGTGAGGGGGGGCAGGCTGAAGCTTTCTTT
J: TRBJ1-5; size: -; V: TRBV28; D: -; CDR3: CASRLVGGYNQPQHF; DNA: TGTGCCAGCAGACTCGTCGGCGGGTACAATCAGCCCCAGCATTTT
J: TRBJ2-3; size: -; V: TRBV15; D: -; CDR3: CATSRDSAVSTDTQYF; DNA: TGTGCCACCAGCAGAGACTCAGCGGTGAGCACAGATACGCAGTATTTT
J: TRBJ1-5; size: -; V: TRBV29-1; D: -; CDR3: CSVGHHNQPQHF; DNA: TGCAGCGTTGGACACCACAATCAGCCCCAGCATTTT
J: TRBJ2-3; size: few; V: TRBV30; D: TRBD1; CDR3: CAWSRGPRSTDTQYF; DNA: TGTGCCTGGAGCAGGGGGCCGAGGAGCACAGATACGCAGTATTTT
J: TRBJ2-7; size: -; V: TRBV7-7; D: TRBD1; CDR3: CASSLPRQGADEQYF; DNA: TGTGCTAGCAGCTTACCCAGACAGGGAGCCGACGAGCAGTACTTC
J: TRBJ1-2; size: -; V: TRBV5-4; D: -; CDR3: CASSLADRPYGYTF; DNA: TGTGCCAGCAGCTTGGCTGACAGACCCTATGGCTACACCTTC
J: TRBJ1-2; size: -; V: TRBV3-1/TRBV3-2; D: TRBD1; CDR3: CASSQTGGAGYGYTF; DNA: TGTGCCAGCAGCCAAACAGGGGGCGCGGGGTATGGCTACACCTTC
J: TRBJ2-6; size: many; V: TRBV9; D: -; CDR3: CASSDRTRTGANVLTF; DNA: TGTGCCAGCAGCGATCGGACACGGACTGGGGCCAACGTCCTGACTTTC
J: TRBJ1-6; size: -; V: TRBV27; D: -; CDR3: CASSYGHDNSPLHF; DNA: TGTGCCAGCAGTTACGGACATGATAATTCACCCCTCCACTTT
J: TRBJ2-7; size: -; V: TRBV9; D: -; CDR3: CASSGRGTYEQYF; DNA: TGTGCCAGCAGCGGCCGGGGGACTTACGAGCAGTACTTC
J: TRBJ1-2; size: few; V: TRBV29-1; D: TRBD1; CDR3: CSVAPLTGLANYGYTF; DNA: TGCAGCGTTGCCCCTTTGACAGGGCTAGCTAACTATGGCTACACCTTC
J: TRBJ2-1; size: -; V: TRBV2; D: TRBD2; CDR3: CASGGLAGGPGFVPEQFF; DNA: TGTGCCAGCGGCGGACTAGCGGGAGGGCCTGGTTTCGTACCTGAGCAGTTCTTC
J: TRBJ1-3; size: many; V: TRBV19; D: -; CDR3: CATSDSSMPGNTIYF; DNA: TGTGCCACCTCTGACAGTTCCATGCCTGGAAACACCATATATTTT
J: TRBJ1-4; size: few; V: TRBV3-1/TRBV3-2; D: TRBD1; CDR3: CASSGARGSSATNEKLFF; DNA: TGTGCCAGCAGCGGGGCCAGGGGGAGTTCCGCAACTAATGAAAAACTGTTTTTT
J: TRBJ2-5; size: -; V: TRBV5-1; D: TRBD1; CDR3: CASSLGDRSETQYF; DNA: TGCGCCAGCAGCTTGGGGGACAGATCAGAGACCCAGTACTTC
J: TRBJ2-1; size: -; V: TRBV28; D: -; CDR3: CASSPRVVEQFF; DNA: TGTGCCAGCAGTCCCCGGGTAGTTGAGCAGTTCTTC
J: TRBJ2-2; size: -; V: TRBV6-5; D: TRBD1; CDR3: CASSFRDRGTGELFF; DNA: TGTGCCAGCAGTTTCCGGGACAGGGGTACCGGGGAGCTGTTTTTT
J: TRBJ2-7; size: -; V: TRBV28; D: TRBD1; CDR3: CASSSTGTGAYEQYF; DNA: TGTGCCAGCAGTTCTACCGGGACAGGGGCCTACGAGCAGTACTTC
J: TRBJ2-3; size: -; V: TRBV10-3; D: TRBD1; CDR3: CAIRGTGSTDTQYF; DNA: TGTGCCATCAGGGGGACAGGTAGCACAGATACGCAGTATTTT
J: TRBJ2-1; size: -; V: TRBV19; D: -; CDR3: CASSISREEQFF; DNA: TGTGCCAGTAGTATCAGTCGGGAGGAGCAGTTCTTC
J: TRBJ2-7; size: -; V: TRBV28; D: TRBD1; CDR3: CASLPGQASYEQYF; DNA: TGTGCCAGCCTACCGGGACAGGCTTCCTACGAGCAGTACTTC
J: TRBJ2-7; size: -; V: TRBV7-9; D: TRBD1; CDR3: CASSLERGTGTYEQYF; DNA: TGTGCCAGCAGCTTAGAGCGCGGGACAGGTACCTACGAGCAGTACTTC
J: TRBJ2-5; size: once; V: TRBV7-2; D: -; CDR3: CASSFNSPQPGETQYF; DNA: TGTGCCAGCAGCTTTAACTCCCCACAACCAGGAGAGACCCAGTACTTC
J: TRBJ2-2; size: -; V: TRBV9; D: TRBD2; CDR3: CASSVGLAGDTGELFF; DNA: TGTGCCAGCAGCGTAGGCCTAGCGGGGGACACCGGGGAGCTGTTTTTT
J: TRBJ2-7; size: -; V: TRBV6-5; D: TRBD1; CDR3: CASSYRGDRAGEQYF; DNA: TGTGCCAGCAGTTACCGGGGGGACAGGGCGGGTGAGCAGTACTTC
J: TRBJ2-1; size: -; V: TRBV6-1; D: -; CDR3: CASSESPEYNEQFF; DNA: TGTGCCAGCAGTGAATCCCCCGAGTACAATGAGCAGTTCTTC
J: TRBJ2-1; size: few; V: TRBV5-1; D: TRBD2; CDR3: CASSLATTGLAGNEQFF; DNA: TGCGCCAGCAGCTTGGCCACCACCGGACTAGCGGGTAATGAGCAGTTCTTC
J: TRBJ1-5; size: -; V: TRBV19; D: TRBD1; CDR3: CASSLGTGRTQPQHF; DNA: TGTGCCAGTAGCCTTGGGACAGGGCGTACTCAGCCCCAGCATTTT
J: TRBJ2-7; size: -; V: TRBV30; D: -; CDR3: CAWMGGGVYEQYF; DNA: TGTGCCTGGATGGGTGGGGGCGTCTACGAGCAGTACTTC
J: TRBJ2-3; size: -; V: TRBV28; D: TRBD2; CDR3: CASSSPGTRDTQYF; DNA: TGTGCCAGCAGCTCCCCCGGGACTAGGGACACGCAGTATTTT
J: TRBJ2-1; size: -; V: TRBV19; D: -; CDR3: CATRDYNEQFF; DNA: TGTGCCACCAGGGACTACAATGAGCAGTTCTTC
J: TRBJ1-4; size: -; V: TRBV28; D: -; CDR3: CASNIRTATNEKLFF; DNA: TGTGCCAGCAACATCCGGACAGCAACTAATGAAAAACTGTTTTTT
J: TRBJ1-4; size: -; V: TRBV4-1; D: -; CDR3: CASSQDPGGGNEKLFF; DNA: TGCGCCAGCAGCCAAGACCCCGGCGGGGGAAATGAAAAACTGTTTTTT
J: TRBJ1-4; size: -; V: TRBV4-2; D: TRBD1; CDR3: CASSQEGRQGFEKLFF; DNA: TGTGCCAGCAGCCAAGAGGGGAGACAGGGATTCGAAAAACTGTTTTTT
J: TRBJ2-2; size: -; V: TRBV7-3; D: -; CDR3: CASSLEHSRKLFF; DNA: TGTGCCAGCAGCTTAGAACATTCGCGGAAGCTGTTTTTT
J: TRBJ2-7; size: few; V: TRBV9; D: TRBD1; CDR3: CASSGRDSHSYEQYF; DNA: TGTGCCAGCAGCGGCCGGGACAGCCACTCCTACGAGCAGTACTTC
J: TRBJ2-1; size: -; V: TRBV5-5; D: TRBD1; CDR3: CASSLVQGAYNEQFF; DNA: TGTGCCAGCAGCTTGGTACAGGGGGCCTACAATGAGCAGTTCTTC
J: TRBJ2-1; size: -; V: TRBV18; D: -; CDR3: CASSPPSGIYNEQFF; DNA: TGTGCCAGCTCACCACCGTCAGGGATCTACAATGAGCAGTTCTTC
J: TRBJ2-1; size: -; V: TRBV7-3; D: TRBD2; CDR3: CASSFGLAGYNEQFF; DNA: TGTGCCAGCAGCTTCGGACTAGCGGGATACAATGAGCAGTTCTTC
J: TRBJ2-2; size: -; V: TRBV6-1; D: TRBD2; CDR3: CASSLRTSTNGELFF; DNA: TGTGCCAGCAGCCTTAGGACTAGCACCAACGGGGAGCTGTTTTTT
J: TRBJ1-2; size: -; V: TRBV7-2; D: TRBD1; CDR3: CASSPYRGGRGYTF; DNA: TGTGCCAGCAGTCCTTACAGGGGTGGAAGAGGCTACACCTTC
J: TRBJ2-1; size: -; V: TRBV3-1/TRBV3-2; D: -; CDR3: CASSRAGRGPNEQFF; DNA: TGTGCCAGCAGCCGAGCGGGCCGAGGACCCAATGAGCAGTTCTTC